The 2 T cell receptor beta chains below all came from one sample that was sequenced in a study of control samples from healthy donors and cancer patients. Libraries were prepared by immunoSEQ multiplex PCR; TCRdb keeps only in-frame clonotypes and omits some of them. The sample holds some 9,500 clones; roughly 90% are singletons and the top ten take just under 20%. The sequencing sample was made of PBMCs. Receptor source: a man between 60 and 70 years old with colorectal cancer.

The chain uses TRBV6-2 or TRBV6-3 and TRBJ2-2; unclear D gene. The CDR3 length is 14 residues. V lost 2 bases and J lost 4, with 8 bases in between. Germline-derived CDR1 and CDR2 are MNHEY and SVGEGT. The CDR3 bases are TGTGCCAGCAGTTACCGTGGACGCACCGGGGAGCTGTTTTTT. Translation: CASSYRGRTGELFF.

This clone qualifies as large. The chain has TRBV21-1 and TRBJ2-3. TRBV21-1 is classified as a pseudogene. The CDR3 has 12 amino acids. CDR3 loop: CASSKVGPLPYF. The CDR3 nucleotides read TGTGCCAGCAGCAAAGTCGGGCCCCTTCCGTATTTT.